This entry is about one T cell receptor beta chain. Its cognate antigen has yet to be identified. Within one base of it there is no much larger clone, and no base qualities were kept. Library creation used PCR. At the Johns Hopkins FTIC core, DNA from the cultured CD4+ T cells underwent TCR sequencing with the Oncomine TCR Beta short-read assay. The QIAamp micro DNA kit was used to extract genomic DNA from the cultured CD4+ T cells. Oncomine TCR Beta libraries from cultured CD4+ T cells were pooled with unique dual indexes and sequenced on an Illumina iSeq 100. Regarding the original processing steps: Non-productive sequences were removed, and CDR3s not starting with C, not ending with F or W, or shorter than 7 amino acids were discarded. Antigen-specific clonotypes were identified using the MANAFEST web application through comparison of peptide-stimulated wells with reference and other culture wells. An FDR below 0.05, an odds ratio above 5, and a productive frequency above 0.1% in at least two of three replicate wells were required for clones to be considered positive. Cross-reactive clonotypes were defined as significantly expanded in both SARS-CoV-2 spike wells and at least one common cold coronavirus spike condition. Similarity between CDR3 sequences was evaluated in R version 3.6.1 using Levenshtein distances (stringdist) and unrooted phylogenetic trees (ape). Clones were called with MiXCR by TCRdb after fastp trimmed the public reads at Q25, and only in-frame beta chains were retained. Identical CDR3 protein sequences are pooled into one entry, listed with their most common genes and DNA. TCRdb, rather than the study authors, made the V and J calls. This sample holds more than 20,000 distinct CDR3 sequences; 50% to 65% were observed only once. 25% to 30% of the sample is held by the ten biggest clonotypes.

Taken from cysteine to phenylalanine, the CDR3 has 15 residues. The read is trimmed to its CDR3 DNA, 45 bases read in frame from base 1. As encoded in the germline V gene, CDR1 is SNHLY while CDR2 is FYNNEI. The junction carries 17 bases between V and J, which are trimmed by 2 bases and 9 bases respectively. Read against the paper, the sample's treatment or condition label means: approximately 11-day PBMC culture with coronavirus spike peptide pools or control peptides (ViraFEST assay). The ViraFEST assay was used in the study, in which antigen-specific T cells were expanded with peptide pools and expanded clonotypes were subsequently identified by TCR sequencing. Negative nucleocapsid antibody tests taken both before and after vaccination confirmed that the healthy vaccine recipients had no prior SARS-CoV-2 infection. Some 2 million PBMCs per well were cultured in IMDM with roughly 5% human AB serum and 7.5 to 10 IU/ml IL-2, plus 10 ug/ml peptide pools. On days 3 and 7, half of the culture medium was replaced with fresh IL-2-containing medium. After 10 days of culture, CD4+ T cells were isolated by negative selection using the EasySep CD4+ T cell isolation kit. Ficoll-Paque Plus gradient centrifugation was used to isolate PBMCs from whole blood, and the isolated PBMCs were then either used fresh or cryopreserved at -140C. Each culture condition was generally run in triplicate wells.

The source of the sample is a study of vaccination and CD4 T cells after COVID-19 (dated by TCRdb to between 2021 and 2023). About the study as a whole: The convalescent cohort included six males and four females, with two Hispanic individuals, seven Caucasians, two Asians and one multiracial person. Each participant got two doses of either the Pfizer-BioNTech BNT162b2 vaccine (n=8) or the Moderna mRNA-1273 vaccine (n=2). Post-COVID blood samples from convalescent patients were collected a median of around 110 days after diagnosis, with a range of about 35 to 180 days. Post-vaccine blood samples were obtained a median of around 74 days after the second vaccine dose, with a range of about 13 to 241 days. The cultures were stimulated with overlapping spike peptide pools from SARS-CoV-2 and from the common cold coronaviruses HCoV-NL63, HCoV-OC43 and HCoV-229E. Control cultures received a CEFX viral epitope pool as the positive control, an HIV-1 Nef peptide pool as the negative control, or no peptide. In some eleven COVID-19 convalescent patients and a handful of infection-naive healthy vaccine recipients, researchers compared the spike-specific CD4+ TCR repertoire from before mRNA vaccination with the repertoire from after.

Overall study results and their limits: Nearly all vaccine-specific clones in convalescent patients (304 of 307) were mono-reactive for SARS-CoV-2 spike rather than cross-reactive with common cold coronaviruses. In convalescent patients, a median about 86% of post-vaccine SARS-CoV-2-reactive clones were detected only after vaccination, and vaccine-specific priming was suggested by this finding. The number of convalescent patients in the study was relatively small, and the study did not examine early timepoints following natural infection. An increase in the median number of SARS-CoV-2-reactive clonotypes from approximately 21 after infection to 35 to 40 after vaccination was observed, but the change was not found to be significant.

The rearranged segments are TRBV2 and TRBJ2-1; TRBD1 is perhaps the D gene, given 6 matching bases. The sequence derives from a human donor who received a COVID-19 vaccine. The sequences come from CD4+ T cells from blood, cultured in vitro, collected before SARS-CoV-2 vaccination. The sequenced DNA is TGTGCCAGCAGTGAAAAGGGGGTCCCTGGGGGTGAGCAGTTCTTC. Protein translation: CASSEKGVPGGEQFF.